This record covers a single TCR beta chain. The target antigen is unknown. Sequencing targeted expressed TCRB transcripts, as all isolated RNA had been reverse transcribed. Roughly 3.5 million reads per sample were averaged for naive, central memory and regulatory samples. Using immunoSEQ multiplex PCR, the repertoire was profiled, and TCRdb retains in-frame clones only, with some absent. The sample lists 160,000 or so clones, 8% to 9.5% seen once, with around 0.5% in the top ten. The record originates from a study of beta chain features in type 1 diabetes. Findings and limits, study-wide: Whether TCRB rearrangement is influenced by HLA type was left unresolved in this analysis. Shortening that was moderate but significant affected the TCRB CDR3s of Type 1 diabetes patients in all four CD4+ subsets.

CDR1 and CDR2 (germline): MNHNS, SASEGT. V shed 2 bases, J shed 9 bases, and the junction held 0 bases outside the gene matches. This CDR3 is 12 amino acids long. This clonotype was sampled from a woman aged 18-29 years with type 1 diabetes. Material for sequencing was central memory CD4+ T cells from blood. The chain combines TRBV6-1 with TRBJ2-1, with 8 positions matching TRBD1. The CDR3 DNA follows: TGTGCCAGCAGTGAACAGGGGGCTGAGCAGTTCTTC. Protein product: CASSEQGAEQFF.